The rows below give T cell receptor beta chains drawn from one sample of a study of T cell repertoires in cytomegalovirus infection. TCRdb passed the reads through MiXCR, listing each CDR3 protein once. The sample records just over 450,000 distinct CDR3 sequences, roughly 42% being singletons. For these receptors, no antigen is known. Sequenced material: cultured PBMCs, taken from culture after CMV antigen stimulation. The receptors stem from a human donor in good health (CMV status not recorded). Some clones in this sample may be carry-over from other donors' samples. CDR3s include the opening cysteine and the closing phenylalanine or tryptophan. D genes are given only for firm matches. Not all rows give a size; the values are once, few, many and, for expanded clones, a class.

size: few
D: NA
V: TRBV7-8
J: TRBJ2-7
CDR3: CASSLGVPPGEQYF
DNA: TGTGCCAGCAGCTTGGGGGTCCCTCCAGGCGAGCAGTACTTC

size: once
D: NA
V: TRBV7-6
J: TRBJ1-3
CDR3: CASTWGGRHSNSGNTIYF
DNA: TGTGCCAGCACCTGGGGGGGGAGGCACTCCAACTCTGGAAACACCATATATTTT

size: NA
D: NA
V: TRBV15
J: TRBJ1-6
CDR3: CATSRNLQEEDSPLHF
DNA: TGTGCCACCAGCAGAAACCTACAGGAAGAGGATTCACCCCTCCACTTT

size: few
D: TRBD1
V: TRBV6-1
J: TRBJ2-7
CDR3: CASSPGDRVNEQYF
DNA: TGTGCCAGCAGTCCGGGGGACAGGGTCAACGAGCAGTACTTC

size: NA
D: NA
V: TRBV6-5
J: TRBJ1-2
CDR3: CASSGVTAHYGYTF
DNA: TGTGCCAGCAGTGGGGTGACAGCCCACTATGGCTACACCTTC

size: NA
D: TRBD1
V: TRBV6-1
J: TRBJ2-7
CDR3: CASSEYGTAASYEQYF
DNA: TGTGCCAGCAGTGAATATGGGACAGCCGCATCCTACGAGCAGTACTTC

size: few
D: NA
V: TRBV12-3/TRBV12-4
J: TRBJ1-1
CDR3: CASSYRARGRADTEAFF
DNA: TGTGCCAGCAGTTACCGGGCGAGAGGAAGGGCGGACACTGAAGCTTTCTTT

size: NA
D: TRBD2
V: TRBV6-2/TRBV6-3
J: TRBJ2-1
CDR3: CASSYRSGGANEQFF
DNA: TGTGCCAGCAGTTATAGGTCGGGAGGCGCCAATGAGCAGTTCTTC

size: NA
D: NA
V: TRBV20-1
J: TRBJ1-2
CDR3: CMHELGSGRGVFGYTF
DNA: TGCATGCACGAGCTCGGTTCGGGCAGGGGTGTCTTTGGCTACACCTTC

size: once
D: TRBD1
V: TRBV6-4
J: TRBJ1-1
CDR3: CASSDSPDRASAVNTEAFF
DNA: TGTGCCAGCAGTGACTCCCCCGACAGGGCATCTGCCGTGAACACTGAAGCTTTCTTT

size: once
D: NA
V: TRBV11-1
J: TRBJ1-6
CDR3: CASSLINFNNSPLHF
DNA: TGTGCCAGCAGCTTAATCAACTTTAATAATTCACCCCTCCACTTT

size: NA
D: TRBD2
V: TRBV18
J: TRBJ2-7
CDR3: CASSLGGTALGEQYF
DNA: TGTGCCAGCTCACTGGGGGGGACGGCTCTAGGGGAGCAGTACTTC

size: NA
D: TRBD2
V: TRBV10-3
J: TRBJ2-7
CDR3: CAISESTSVAHEQYF
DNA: TGTGCCATCAGTGAATCGACTAGCGTTGCCCACGAGCAGTACTTC

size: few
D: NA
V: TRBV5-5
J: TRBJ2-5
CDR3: CASSSYRGAYQETQYF
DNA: TGTGCCAGCAGCTCCTACCGGGGGGCCTACCAAGAGACCCAGTACTTC

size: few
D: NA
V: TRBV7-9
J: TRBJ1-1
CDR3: CASGLPGDTEAFF
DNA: TGTGCCAGCGGCCTACCAGGGGACACTGAAGCTTTCTTT

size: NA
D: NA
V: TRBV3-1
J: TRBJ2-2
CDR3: CASSQDLSGLFF
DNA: TGTGCCAGCAGCCAAGATTTGTCAGGGCTGTTTTTT

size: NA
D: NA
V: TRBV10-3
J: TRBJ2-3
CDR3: CAISEPTGFSTDTQYF
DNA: TGTGCCATCAGTGAACCGACAGGTTTTAGCACAGATACGCAGTATTTT

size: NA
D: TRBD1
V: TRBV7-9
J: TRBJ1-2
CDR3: CASSPQTGTGVYGYTF
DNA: TGTGCCAGCAGCCCACAGACCGGGACAGGGGTCTATGGCTACACCTTC

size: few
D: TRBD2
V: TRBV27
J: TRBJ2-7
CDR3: CASSPGAGGYEQYF
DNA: TGTGCCAGCAGCCCTGGGGCGGGGGGTTACGAGCAGTACTTC

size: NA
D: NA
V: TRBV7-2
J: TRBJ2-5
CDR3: CASSLLRGKETQYF
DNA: TGTGCCAGCAGCTTACTTAGGGGGAAAGAGACCCAGTACTTC

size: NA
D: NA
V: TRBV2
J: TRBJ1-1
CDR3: CAITEGVVDTEAFF
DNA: TGTGCCATCACGGAGGGTGTGGTAGACACTGAAGCTTTCTTT

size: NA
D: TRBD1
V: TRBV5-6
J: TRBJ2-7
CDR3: CASSWGTGIEQYF
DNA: TGTGCCAGCAGCTGGGGGACAGGGATTGAGCAGTACTTC

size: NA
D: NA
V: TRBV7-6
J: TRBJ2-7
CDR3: CASSDSRRPYEQYF
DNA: TGTGCCAGCAGCGACTCTAGAAGGCCCTACGAGCAGTACTTC

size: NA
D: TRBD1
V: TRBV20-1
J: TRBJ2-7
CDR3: CSARTDRAQSPSGEQYF
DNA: TGCAGTGCTAGGACCGACAGGGCTCAGTCCCCCTCGGGGGAGCAGTACTTC

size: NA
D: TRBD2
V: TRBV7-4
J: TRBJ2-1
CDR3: CASSQSGTSGSYNEQFF
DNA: TGTGCCAGCAGCCAAAGCGGGACTAGCGGCTCCTACAATGAGCAGTTCTTC

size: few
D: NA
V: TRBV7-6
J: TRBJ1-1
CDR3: CASSFFGGEAFF
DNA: TGTGCCAGCAGCTTCTTCGGTGGTGAAGCTTTCTTT

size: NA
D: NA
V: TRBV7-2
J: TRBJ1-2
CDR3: CASSPTSLVGTF
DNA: TGTGCCAGCAGCCCCACTTCCCTCGTGGGGACCTTC

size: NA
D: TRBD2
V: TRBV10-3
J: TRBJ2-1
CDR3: CAISPGTSGSSEQFF
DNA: TGTGCCATCAGCCCCGGGACTAGCGGGAGCAGTGAGCAGTTCTTC

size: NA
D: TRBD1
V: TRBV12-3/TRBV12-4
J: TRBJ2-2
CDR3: CASRKQGVFGELFF
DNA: TGTGCCAGCAGGAAACAGGGGGTATTCGGGGAGCTGTTTTTT

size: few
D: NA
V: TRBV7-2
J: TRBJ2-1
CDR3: CASSFRRTENEQFF
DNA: TGTGCCAGCAGCTTCCGAAGAACGGAGAATGAGCAGTTCTTC

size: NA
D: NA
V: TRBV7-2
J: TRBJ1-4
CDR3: CASSLVGRGYEKLFF
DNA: TGTGCCAGCAGCTTAGTAGGGCGGGGGTATGAAAAACTGTTTTTT